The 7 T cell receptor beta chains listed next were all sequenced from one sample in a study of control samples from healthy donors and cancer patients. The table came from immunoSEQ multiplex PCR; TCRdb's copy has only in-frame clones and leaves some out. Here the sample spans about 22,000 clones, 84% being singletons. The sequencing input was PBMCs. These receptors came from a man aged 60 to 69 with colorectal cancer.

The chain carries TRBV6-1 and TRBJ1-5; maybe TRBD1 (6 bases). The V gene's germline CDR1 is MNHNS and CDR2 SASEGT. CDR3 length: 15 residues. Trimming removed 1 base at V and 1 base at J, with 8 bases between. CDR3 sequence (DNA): TGTGCCAGCAGTGAAGGAGGGGGGAGCAATCAGCCCCAGCATTTT. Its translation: CASSEGGGSNQPQHF.

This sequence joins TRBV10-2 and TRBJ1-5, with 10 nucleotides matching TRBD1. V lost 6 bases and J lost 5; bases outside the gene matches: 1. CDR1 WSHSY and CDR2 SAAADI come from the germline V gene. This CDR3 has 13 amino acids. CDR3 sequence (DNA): TGCGCCAGCAGGGGGACAGGGGATCAGCCCCAGCATTTT. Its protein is CASRGTGDQPQHF.

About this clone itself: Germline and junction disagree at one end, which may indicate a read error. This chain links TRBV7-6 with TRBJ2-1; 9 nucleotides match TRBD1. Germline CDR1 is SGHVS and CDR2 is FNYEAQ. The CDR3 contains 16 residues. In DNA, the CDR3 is TGTGCCAGCAGGTTAGAAGGAGGACAGGGGCAAAATGAGCAGTTCTTC. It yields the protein CASRLEGGQGQNEQFF. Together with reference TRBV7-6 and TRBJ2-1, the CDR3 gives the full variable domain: GAGVSQSPRYKVTKRGQDVALRCDPISGHVSLYWYRQALGQGPEFLTYFNYEAQQDKSGLPNDRFSAERPEGSISTLTIQRTEQRDSAMYRCASRLEGGQGQNEQFFGPGTRLTVL.

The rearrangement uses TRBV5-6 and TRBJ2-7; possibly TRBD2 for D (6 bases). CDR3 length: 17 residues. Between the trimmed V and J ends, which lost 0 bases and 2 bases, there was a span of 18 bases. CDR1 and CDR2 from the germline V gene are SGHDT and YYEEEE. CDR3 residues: CASSLGGGTGRAYEQYF. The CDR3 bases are TGTGCCAGCAGCTTGGGAGGAGGGACGGGACGAGCCTACGAGCAGTACTTC.

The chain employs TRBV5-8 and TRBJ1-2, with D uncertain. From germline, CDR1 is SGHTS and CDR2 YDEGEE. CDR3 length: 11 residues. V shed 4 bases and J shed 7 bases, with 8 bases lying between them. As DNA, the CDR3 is TGTGCCAGCAGCCCACGCGGTGGCTACACCTTC. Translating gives CASSPRGGYTF.

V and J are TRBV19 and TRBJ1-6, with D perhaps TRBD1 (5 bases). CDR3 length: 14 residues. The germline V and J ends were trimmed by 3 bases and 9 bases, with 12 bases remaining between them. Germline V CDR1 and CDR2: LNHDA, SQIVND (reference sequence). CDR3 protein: CASSIGERGSPLHF. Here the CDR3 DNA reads TGTGCCAGTAGTATCGGGGAGAGGGGTTCACCCCTCCACTTT.

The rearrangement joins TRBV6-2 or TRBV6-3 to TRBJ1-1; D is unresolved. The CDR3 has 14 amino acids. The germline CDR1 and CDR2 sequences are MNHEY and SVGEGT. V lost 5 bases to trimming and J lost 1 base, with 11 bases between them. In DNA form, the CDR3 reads TGTGCCAGCAGTCCCACCGGGAGGAACACTGAAGCTTTCTTT. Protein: CASSPTGRNTEAFF.